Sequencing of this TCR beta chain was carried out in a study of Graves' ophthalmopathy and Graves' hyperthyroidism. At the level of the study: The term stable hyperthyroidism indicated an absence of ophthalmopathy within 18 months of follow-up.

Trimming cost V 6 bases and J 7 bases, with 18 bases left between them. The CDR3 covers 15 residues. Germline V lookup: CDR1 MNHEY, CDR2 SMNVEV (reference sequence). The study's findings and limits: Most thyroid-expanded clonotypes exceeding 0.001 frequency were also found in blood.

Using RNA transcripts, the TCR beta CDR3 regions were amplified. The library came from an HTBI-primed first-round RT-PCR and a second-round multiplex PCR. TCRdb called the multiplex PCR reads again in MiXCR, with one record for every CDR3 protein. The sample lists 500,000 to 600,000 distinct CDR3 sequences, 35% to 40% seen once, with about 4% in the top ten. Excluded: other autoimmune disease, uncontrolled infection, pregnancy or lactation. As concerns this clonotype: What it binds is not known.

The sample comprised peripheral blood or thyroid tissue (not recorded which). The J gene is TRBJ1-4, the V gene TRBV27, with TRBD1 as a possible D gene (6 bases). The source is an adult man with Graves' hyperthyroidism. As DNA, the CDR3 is TGTGCCAGCAGAACTCTACAGGGTCTCGGTGAAAAACTGTTTTTT. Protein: CASRTLQGLGEKLFF.